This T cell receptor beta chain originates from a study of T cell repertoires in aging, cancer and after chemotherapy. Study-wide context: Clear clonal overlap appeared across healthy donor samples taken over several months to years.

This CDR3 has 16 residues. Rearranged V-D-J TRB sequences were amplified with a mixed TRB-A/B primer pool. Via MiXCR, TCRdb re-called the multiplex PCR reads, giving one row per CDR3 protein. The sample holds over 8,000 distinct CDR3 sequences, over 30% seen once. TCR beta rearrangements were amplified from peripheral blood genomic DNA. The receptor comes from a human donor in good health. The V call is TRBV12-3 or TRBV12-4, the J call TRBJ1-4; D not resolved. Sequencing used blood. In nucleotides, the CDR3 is TGTGCTAGTGGTTTGGTAGTTCGAGGCGTTTATGAAAAACTGTTTTTT. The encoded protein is CASGLVVRGVYEKLFF.